Detailed here is one TCR beta chain. This sample is drawn from a study of technical replicates of blood from a few donors. Repertoires were generated with immunoSEQ multiplex PCR, while TCRdb's copy carries only in-frame clones and drops some. The table lists 80,000 to 100,000 clones, about 95% of them singletons. The receptor was derived from a human donor in good health. The specimen was T cells isolated from PBMCs.

The CDR3 DNA follows: TGTGCCAGCAGCTCGCCCGCGGATTGGCTCGAGCAGTACTTC. This sequence encodes CASSSPADWLEQYF. The J gene is TRBJ2-7, the V gene TRBV11-2; no clear D gene. The germline CDR1 and CDR2 sequences are SGHAT and FQNNGV. The CDR3 runs to 14 residues. Trimming stripped 4 bases from V and 6 bases from J, with 16 bases between.